This T cell receptor beta chain was profiled in a study of T cells in Graves' hyperthyroidism and ophthalmopathy. In the study overall: Peripheral blood was drawn at first diagnosis, prior to all treatment. Findings of the study overall: Within blood appeared most thyroid clonotypes that had expanded above 0.001.

This clonotype was detected many times. Its specificity is unknown. Germline V gene lookup returns CDR1 GTSNPN and CDR2 SVGIG (reference sequence). The CDR3 extends over 15 amino acids. V was cut by 3 bases and J by 3 bases, with 12 bases left in between. Thyroid ultrasound and orbital computed tomography, with clinical symptoms and serum thyroxine and TRAb, informed diagnoses. A sample of blood taken at first hyperthyroidism diagnosis preceded any ophthalmopathy symptoms. From RNA transcripts, TCR beta CDR3 regions were amplified. The HTBI primer set drove a first-round RT-PCR of the TCR CDR3. TCRdb itself ran the multiplex PCR reads through MiXCR, one entry per CDR3 protein. The sample consists of some 600,000 distinct CDR3 sequences, approximately 15% of them appearing once.

The sample consisted of blood. J is TRBJ2-6 and V is TRBV30; no clear D. This TCR was sampled from a woman under 40 with Graves' hyperthyroidism that later progressed to Graves' ophthalmopathy. The CDR3: CAWSPGPLGANVLTF. Here the CDR3 DNA reads TGTGCCTGGAGCCCTGGACCCCTTGGGGCCAACGTCCTGACTTTC.